The text below deals with one T cell receptor beta chain. This entry comes from a study of metastatic and nonmetastatic thyroid tumors. TCRdb redid the clone calls on the PCR reads using MiXCR. This table has around 46,000 clones, approximately 24% appearing once. Every patient was untreated before thyroid surgery. The CDR3 spans 14 residues. Germline V gene lookup returns CDR1 SGDLS and CDR2 YYNGEE. The V and J ends lost 4 bases and 0 bases, in that order; junction bases with no gene match: 3. This chain joins TRBV9 and TRBJ2-7; 8 positions match TRBD2. This clonotype was sampled from a male donor with papillary thyroid cancer or a benign thyroid nodule (not recorded which). Some clones in this sample may be carry-over from other donors' samples. Sequenced input: blood. This CDR3 reads CASSCSGSSYEQYF. The DNA of the CDR3 is TGTGCCAGCAGCTGCAGCGGGAGCTCCTACGAGCAGTACTTC.